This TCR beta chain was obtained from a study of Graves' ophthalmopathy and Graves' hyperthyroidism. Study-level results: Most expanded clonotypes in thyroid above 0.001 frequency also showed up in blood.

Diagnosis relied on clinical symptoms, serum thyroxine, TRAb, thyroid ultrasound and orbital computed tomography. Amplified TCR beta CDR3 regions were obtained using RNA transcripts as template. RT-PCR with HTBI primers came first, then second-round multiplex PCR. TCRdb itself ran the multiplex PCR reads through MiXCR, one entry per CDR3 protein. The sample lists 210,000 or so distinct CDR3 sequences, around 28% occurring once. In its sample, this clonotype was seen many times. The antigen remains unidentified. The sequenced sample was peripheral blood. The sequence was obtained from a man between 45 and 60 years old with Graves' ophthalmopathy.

The CDR3 protein is CASSPTTGTSYEQYF. CDR3 nucleotide sequence: TGTGCCAGCAGCCCCACAACCGGGACATCCTACGAGCAGTACTTC. The rearrangement links TRBV7-2 to TRBJ2-7, with D maybe TRBD1 (6 bases). The CDR3 loop spans 15 amino acids. V lost 5 bases and J 1 base, leaving 15 bases between the germline ends. The germline gives CDR1 SGHTA, CDR2 FQGNSA.